This T cell receptor (beta chain) emerged from a study of blood T cells in healthy people across ages. Study-level information: Template switching retrieved approximately one barcoded beta molecule for each two T cells. Notes on the study in general: Not knowing donor CMV status may have confounded expanded clonotype changes.

The CDR3 contains 13 residues. The germline V gene has CDR1 MDHEN and CDR2 SYDVKM. The ends were cut back, 6 bases at V and 2 bases at J, with 10 bases in the middle. The authors ran a second PCR of roughly 6 to 12 cycles using a sample-barcoded 5' primer and a J-beta primer mix. A template-switch adaptor with 12 random nucleotides tagged each cDNA molecule. TCRdb analysed the 5' RACE reads with MiXCR anew, one entry per CDR3 protein. The data hold some 700,000 distinct CDR3 sequences, with roughly 47% observed a single time. Only a few counts were recorded for this clonotype. The antigen remains undetermined. Individuals who donated were healthy Caucasians from Russia aged about 6 to 90.

The clonotype originates from a woman aged 55 to 70 in good health. The V and J genes are TRBV28 and TRBJ1-1; D remains ambiguous. Sequencing was done on a sample of blood. As DNA, the CDR3 is TGTGCCAGCAGGGGAAGTTCCAACACTGAAGCTTTCTTT. It encodes CASRGSSNTEAFF.